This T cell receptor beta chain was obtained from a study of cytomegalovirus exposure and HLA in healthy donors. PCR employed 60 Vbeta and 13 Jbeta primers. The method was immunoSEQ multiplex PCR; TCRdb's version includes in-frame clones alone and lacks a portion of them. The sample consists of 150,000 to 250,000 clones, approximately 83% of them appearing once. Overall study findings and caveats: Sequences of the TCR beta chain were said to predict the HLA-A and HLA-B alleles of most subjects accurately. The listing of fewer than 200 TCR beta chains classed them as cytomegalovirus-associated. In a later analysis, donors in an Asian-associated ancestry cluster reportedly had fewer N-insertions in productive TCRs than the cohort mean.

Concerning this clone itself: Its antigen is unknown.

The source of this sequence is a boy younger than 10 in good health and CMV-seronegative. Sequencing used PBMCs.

This CDR3 is CASSVAPDRGETGNTIYF. Here the CDR3 DNA reads TGTGCCAGCAGCGTAGCCCCCGACAGGGGAGAAACTGGAAACACCATATATTTT. The chain carries TRBV9 and TRBJ1-3; 8 bases match TRBD1. Germline V lookup: CDR1 SGDLS, CDR2 YYNGEE. V lost 0 bases and J lost 2; bases outside the gene matches: 10. The CDR3 totals 18 residues.